The 3 T cell receptor beta chains below all came from one sample that was sequenced in a study of PD-1 blockade in classical Hodgkin lymphoma. Autologous stem cell transplantation was followed by relapse in every patient, and brentuximab vedotin exposure varied. Measured with immunoSEQ multiplex PCR; TCRdb has only the in-frame clones, and not every one. The table has approximately 99,000 clones, 89% seen once. Sequences were derived from peripheral blood mononuclear cells (PBMCs), sampled before the second cycle of nivolumab. The receptors were sampled from a human donor with classical Hodgkin lymphoma.

This rearrangement joins TRBV6-5 to TRBJ2-7; D possibly corresponds to TRBD2 (5 bases). This CDR3 has 15 amino acids. V gave up 0 bases and J gave up 1 base, with 10 bases separating them. The germline V gene encodes CDR1 MNHEY and CDR2 SVGAGI. The CDR3 here is CASSYSSGSSYEQYF. DNA of the CDR3: TGTGCCAGCAGTTACTCGAGTGGGAGTTCCTACGAGCAGTACTTC.

This clone was seen a single time. V gene TRBV10-2 combines with J gene TRBJ1-2, with D uncertain. The CDR3 has 12 amino acids. The germline V gene encodes CDR1 WSHSY and CDR2 SAAADI. Trimming removed 8 bases from V and 2 bases from J, with 9 bases in between. The CDR3 here is CASSSRNYGYTF. CDR3 DNA sequence: TGCGCCAGCTCCTCCAGGAACTATGGCTACACCTTC.

The chain has TRBV28 and TRBJ2-7; D is uncertain. V was shortened by 6 bases and J by 1 base, with 10 bases between the two germline ends. The CDR3 loop spans 13 amino acids. Germline assignment: CDR1 MDHEN and CDR2 SYDVKM. As DNA, the CDR3 is TGTGCCAGCAGAATCTGGGGATCCTACGAGCAGTACTTC. Translating it yields CASRIWGSYEQYF.